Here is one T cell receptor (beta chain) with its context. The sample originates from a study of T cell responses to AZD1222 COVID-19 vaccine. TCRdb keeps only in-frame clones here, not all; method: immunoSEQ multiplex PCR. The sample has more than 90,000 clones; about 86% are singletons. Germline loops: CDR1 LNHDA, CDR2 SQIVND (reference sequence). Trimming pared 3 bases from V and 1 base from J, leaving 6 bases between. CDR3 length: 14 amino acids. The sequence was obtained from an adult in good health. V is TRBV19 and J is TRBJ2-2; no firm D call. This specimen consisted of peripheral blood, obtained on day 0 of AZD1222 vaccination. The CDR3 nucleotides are TGTGCCAGTAGTATTGGCGGGAACACCGGGGAGCTGTTTTTT. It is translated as CASSIGGNTGELFF.